This is a list of T cell receptor beta chains from one sample in a study of T cell responses to AZD1222 COVID-19 vaccine. Profiling relied on immunoSEQ multiplex PCR, and the TCRdb table lists in-frame clones only, not all of them. Among some 90,000 clones, 70% to 90% were seen once, and the ten largest hold 15% to 20%. Sequences were derived from peripheral blood, sampled on day 0 of AZD1222 vaccination. The receptors were gathered from an adult in good health. CDR3s include the opening cysteine and the closing phenylalanine or tryptophan.

TRBV19 CASSNQAVGSYNSPLHF
TRBV5-5 CASSRDNSPLHF
TRBV18 CASSQSRSGLMNTEAFF
TRBV7-8 CASSLVLFHTDTQYF
TRBV29-1 CSAAGQGVFEKLFF
TRBV5-4 CASSLPGQGTQYF
TRBV21-1 CALEAEAFF
TRBV20-1 CSASSPLADLKEAQYF
TRBV15 CATSRSGTSLGEQFF
TRBV7-7 CASSLAVGGAYEQYF
TRBV18 CASSPSLPQVGEQYF
TRBV28 CASSSTGGSYGYTF
TRBV5-5 CASGWGGVEQYF
TRBV3-1/TRBV3-2 CASSQKGGWGTEAFF
TRBV25-1 CASSLTKGGTTEAFF
TRBV19 CASSANRESPLHF
TRBV2 CASSDRGAYEQYF
TRBV15 CATSRVASGRSHEQFF
TRBV5-1 CASSLERAANYGYTF
TRBV4-3 CASSQDTGGGYNSPLHF
TRBV9 CASSATGFYNEQFF
TRBV9 CASSPQGAYEQYF
TRBV14 CASSRQRMDEQYF
TRBV10-2 CASSPTSGALAPQYF
TRBV3-1/TRBV3-2 CASSQNRRSYEQYF
TRBV23-1 CATDNPNTGELFF
TRBV21-1 CAIRRSRGLPGELFF
TRBV6-6 CASSKGGVYEQYF
TRBV6-5 CASRRLAGDHEQYF
TRBV3-1/TRBV3-2 CASSPEKLFF
TRBV9 CASSPGTSGSTDTQYF